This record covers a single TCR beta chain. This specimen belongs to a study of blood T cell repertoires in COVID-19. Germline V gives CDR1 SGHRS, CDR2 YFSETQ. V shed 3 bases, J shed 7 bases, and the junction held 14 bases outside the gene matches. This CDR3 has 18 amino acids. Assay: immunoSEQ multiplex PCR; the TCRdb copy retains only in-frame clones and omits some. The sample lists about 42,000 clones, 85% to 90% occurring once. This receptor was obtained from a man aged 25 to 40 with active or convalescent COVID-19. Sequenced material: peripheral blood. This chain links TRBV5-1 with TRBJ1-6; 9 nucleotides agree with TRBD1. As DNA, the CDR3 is TGCGCCAGCAGCTCCCTGGACAGGGGCTCTATTAGGAATTCACCCCTCCACTTT. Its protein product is CASSSLDRGSIRNSPLHF.